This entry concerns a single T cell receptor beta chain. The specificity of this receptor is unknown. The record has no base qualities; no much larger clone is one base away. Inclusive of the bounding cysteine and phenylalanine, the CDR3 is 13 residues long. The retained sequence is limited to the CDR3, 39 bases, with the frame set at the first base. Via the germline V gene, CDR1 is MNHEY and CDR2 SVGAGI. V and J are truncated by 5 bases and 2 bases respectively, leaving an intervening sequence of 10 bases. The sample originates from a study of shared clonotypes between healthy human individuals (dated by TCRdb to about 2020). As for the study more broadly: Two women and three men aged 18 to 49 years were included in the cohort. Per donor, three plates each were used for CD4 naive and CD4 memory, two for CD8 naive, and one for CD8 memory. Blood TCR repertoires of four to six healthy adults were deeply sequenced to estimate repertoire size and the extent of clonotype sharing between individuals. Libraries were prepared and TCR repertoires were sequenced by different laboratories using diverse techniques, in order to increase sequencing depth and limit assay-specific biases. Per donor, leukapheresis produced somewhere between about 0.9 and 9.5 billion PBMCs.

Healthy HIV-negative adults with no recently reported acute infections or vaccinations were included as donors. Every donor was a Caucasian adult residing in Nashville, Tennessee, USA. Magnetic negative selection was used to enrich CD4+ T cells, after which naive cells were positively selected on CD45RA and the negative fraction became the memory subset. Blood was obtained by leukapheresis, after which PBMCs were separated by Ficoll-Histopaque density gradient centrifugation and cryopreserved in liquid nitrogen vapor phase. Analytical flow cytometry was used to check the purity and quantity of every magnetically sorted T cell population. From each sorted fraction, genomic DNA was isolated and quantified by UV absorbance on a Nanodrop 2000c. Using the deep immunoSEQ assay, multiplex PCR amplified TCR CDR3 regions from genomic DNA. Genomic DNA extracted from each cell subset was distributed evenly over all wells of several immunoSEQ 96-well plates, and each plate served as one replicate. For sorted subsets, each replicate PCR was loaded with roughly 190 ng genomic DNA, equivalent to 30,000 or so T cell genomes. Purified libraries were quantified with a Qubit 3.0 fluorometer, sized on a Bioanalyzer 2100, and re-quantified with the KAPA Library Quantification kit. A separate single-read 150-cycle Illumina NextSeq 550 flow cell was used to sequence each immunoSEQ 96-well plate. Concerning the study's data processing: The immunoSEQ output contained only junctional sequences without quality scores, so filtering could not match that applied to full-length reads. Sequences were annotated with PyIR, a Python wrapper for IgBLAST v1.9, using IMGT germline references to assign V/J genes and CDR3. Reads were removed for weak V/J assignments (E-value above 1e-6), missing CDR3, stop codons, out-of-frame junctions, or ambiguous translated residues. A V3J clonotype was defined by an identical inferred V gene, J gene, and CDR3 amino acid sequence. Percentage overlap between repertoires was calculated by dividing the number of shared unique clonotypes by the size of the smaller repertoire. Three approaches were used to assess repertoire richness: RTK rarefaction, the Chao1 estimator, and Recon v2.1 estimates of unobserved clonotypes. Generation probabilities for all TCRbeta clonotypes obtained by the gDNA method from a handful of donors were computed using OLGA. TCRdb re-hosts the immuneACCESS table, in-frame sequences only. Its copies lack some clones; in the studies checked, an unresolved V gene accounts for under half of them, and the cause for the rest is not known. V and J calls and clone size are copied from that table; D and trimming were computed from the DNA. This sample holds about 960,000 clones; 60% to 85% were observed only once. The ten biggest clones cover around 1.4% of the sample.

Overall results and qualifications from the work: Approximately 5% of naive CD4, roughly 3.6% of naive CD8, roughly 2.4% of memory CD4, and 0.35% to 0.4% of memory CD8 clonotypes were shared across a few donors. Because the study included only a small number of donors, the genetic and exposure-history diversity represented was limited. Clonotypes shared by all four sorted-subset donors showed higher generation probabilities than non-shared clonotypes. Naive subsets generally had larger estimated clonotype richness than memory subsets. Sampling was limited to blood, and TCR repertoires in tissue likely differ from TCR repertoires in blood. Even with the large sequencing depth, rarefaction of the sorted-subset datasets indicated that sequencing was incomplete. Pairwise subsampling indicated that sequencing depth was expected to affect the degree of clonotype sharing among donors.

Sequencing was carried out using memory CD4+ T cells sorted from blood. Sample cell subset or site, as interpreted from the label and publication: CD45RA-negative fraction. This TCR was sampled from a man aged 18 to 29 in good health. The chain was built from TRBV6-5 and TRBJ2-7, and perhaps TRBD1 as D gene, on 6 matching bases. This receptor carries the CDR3 CASSPTGPYEQYF. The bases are TGTGCCAGCAGTCCGACAGGTCCCTACGAGCAGTACTTC.